Below are 26 T cell receptor beta chains sequenced from a single sample in a study of a mutant IDH1 vaccine in newly diagnosed glioma. Antigen specificity for these receptors is unknown. Using immunoSEQ multiplex PCR, the repertoire was profiled, and TCRdb retains in-frame clones only, with some absent. The table shows 60,000 or so clones, with about 88% occurring only once. As to time point: week 23, last vaccination. Each vaccine dose was 300 ug of mutant IDH1 20-mer peptide, with topical imiquimod. Here the sequenced sample was PBMCs, taken from a glioma patient whose treatment included an IDH1 peptide vaccine. The receptors shown here come from a man aged 30 to 45 with glioma.

The gene calls are TRBV7-9 and TRBJ2-1; D call uncertain. This CDR3 contains 12 residues. Trimming left V 5 bases short and J 7 bases short, with 9 bases between. The germline V gene encodes CDR1 SEHNR and CDR2 FQNEAQ (reference sequence). CDR3 sequence: CASSPPINEQFF. The CDR3 DNA is TGTGCCAGCAGCCCCCCGATTAATGAGCAGTTCTTC.

The rearrangement links TRBV29-1 to TRBJ1-1, with D possibly TRBD1 on 6 matching bases. Trimming stripped 0 bases from V and 6 bases from J, with 17 bases between. Germline assignment: CDR1 SQVTM and CDR2 ANQGSEA. The CDR3 is 15 residues long. The CDR3 sequence is CSVEDIGTGLAEAFF. In nucleotides, the CDR3 is TGCAGCGTTGAAGATATTGGAACAGGGTTGGCTGAAGCTTTCTTT.

The rearrangement links TRBV5-6 to TRBJ1-1, with D maybe TRBD1 (6 bases). Trimming pared 0 bases from V and 0 bases from J, leaving 12 bases between. Germline CDR1 reads SGHDT; CDR2 reads YYEEEE. There are 16 residues in the CDR3. This chain's CDR3 is CASSLGGPILNTEAFF. CDR3 nucleotide sequence: TGTGCCAGCAGCTTGGGGGGGCCTATTCTGAACACTGAAGCTTTCTTT.

This chain joins TRBV6-4 and TRBJ2-3; TRBD2 aligns across 9 bases. The length of the CDR3 is 16 residues. V lost 5 bases, J lost 1 base, and 7 bases stayed unmatched. The V gene's germline CDR1 is MRHNA and CDR2 SNTAGT. The CDR3 region is CASSIDGGGGTDTQYF. The CDR3, as DNA: TGTGCCAGCAGTATCGACGGCGGGGGGGGCACAGATACGCAGTATTTT.

The chain employs TRBV18 and TRBJ2-4; 9 nucleotides line up with TRBD1. The V gene's germline CDR1 is KGHSH and CDR2 LQKENI. The ends lost 5 bases at V and 5 bases at J; junction bases unmatched: 4. This CDR3 has 14 residues. CDR3 coding DNA: TGTGCCAGCTCAGGCCGGGACAGGGAAAACATTCAGTACTTC. Protein: CASSGRDRENIQYF.

V usage is TRBV10-2 and J usage is TRBJ1-1; D call uncertain. V lost 5 bases to trimming and J lost 8 bases, with 15 bases between them. The CDR3 has 13 amino acids. Germline CDR1 reads WSHSY; CDR2 reads SAAADI. This CDR3 is CASSQQGGVEAFF. CDR3 sequence (DNA): TGCGCCAGCAGTCAACAAGGAGGAGTAGAAGCTTTCTTT.

J is TRBJ2-1 and V is TRBV7-9; 11 bases align to TRBD1. V shed 1 base, J shed 3 bases, and the junction held 5 bases outside the gene matches. Germline lookup yields CDR1 SEHNR and CDR2 FQNEAQ (reference sequence). The CDR3 loop spans 17 amino acids. The CDR3 DNA is TGTGCCAGCAGCTTAGGTCATGGGACAGGGGGCTACAATGAGCAGTTCTTC. This translates into CASSLGHGTGGYNEQFF.

This chain uses TRBV7-9 with TRBJ1-6; 10 bases are a match to TRBD1. The CDR3 spans 14 residues. With 1 base clipped from V and 19 bases from J, the junction kept 10 bases outside the gene matches. Germline values: CDR1 SEHNR, CDR2 FQNEAQ (reference sequence). CDR3 nucleotides: TGTGCCAGCAGCTTAGATACCAGGACAGGGGGTTTGCACTTT. Translating it yields CASSLDTRTGGLHF. The full variable domain, rest sourced from reference TRBV7-9 and TRBJ1-6, is DTGVSQNPRHKITKRGQNVTFRCDPISEHNRLYWYRQTLGQGPEFLTYFQNEAQLEKSRLLSDRFSAERPKGSFSTLEIQRTEQGDSAMYLCASSLDTRTGGLHFGNGTRLTVT.

The rearrangement uses TRBV18 and TRBJ1-2; 9 positions agree with TRBD1. The CDR3 spans 17 residues. The V gene's germline CDR1 is KGHSH and CDR2 LQKENI. The trim removed 5 bases at V and 4 bases at J, leaving 14 bases unmatched. CDR3 DNA: TGTGCCAGCTCAGCCACATTTTTACAGGGGGCGATCTATGGCTACACCTTC. Translated: CASSATFLQGAIYGYTF. The variable domain in full, completed from reference TRBV18 and TRBJ1-2, reads NAGVMQNPRHLVRRRGQEARLRCSPMKGHSHVYWYRQLPEEGLKFMVYLQKENIIDESGMPKERFSAEFPKEGPSILRIQQVVRGDSAAYFCASSATFLQGAIYGYTFGSGTRLTVV.

CDR3: CARGMGPPEVWGEQFF. The CDR3 coding sequence is TGCGCCAGGGGGATGGGGCCCCCAGAGGTATGGGGTGAGCAGTTCTTC. The rearrangement uses TRBV5-1 and TRBJ2-1; tentative D call: TRBD1 (5 bases). Germline CDR1 and CDR2: SGHRS and YFSETQ. The CDR3 runs to 16 residues. V dropped 8 bases and J dropped 9 bases, with 27 bases sitting between them. The full variable domain, its missing parts supplied by reference TRBV5-1 and TRBJ2-1, is KAGVTQTPRYLIKTRGQQVTLSCSPISGHRSVSWYQQTPGQGLQFLFEYFSETQRNKGNFPGRFSGRQFSNSRSEMNVSTLELGDSALYLCARGMGPPEVWGEQFFGPGTRLTVL.

The V and J genes are TRBV14 and TRBJ1-4; D ambiguous. Germline V gene sequence: CDR1 SGHDN, CDR2 FVKESK. The CDR3 loop spans 15 amino acids. The V end lost 1 base, the J end lost 10 bases, and 16 bases lay between the germline ends. CDR3 protein: CASSQVGSRGGKLFF. CDR3 DNA: TGTGCCAGCAGCCAAGTAGGCAGCCGAGGAGGAAAACTGTTTTTT.

This clone was counted between two and nine times. The chain combines TRBV6-1 with TRBJ1-3; D ambiguous. Trimming removed 6 bases at V and 2 bases at J, with 11 bases between. Per the germline V gene, CDR1 is MNHNS and CDR2 is SASEGT. This CDR3 contains 14 residues. CDR3 residues: CASRGRGTGNTIYF. CDR3 nucleotides: TGTGCCAGCAGGGGTCGGGGAACTGGAAACACCATATATTTT.

This sequence joins TRBV19 and TRBJ2-3; the D is unclear. The CDR3 has 11 residues. With 8 bases removed from V and 7 bases from J, the gap between germline ends came to 10 bases. Germline V gene lookup returns CDR1 LNHDA and CDR2 SQIVND (reference sequence). The CDR3 region is CASGDLYTQYF. CDR3 coding DNA: TGTGCCAGTGGGGATCTGTATACGCAGTATTTT.

This rearrangement joins TRBV6-1 to TRBJ1-4; 10 bases match TRBD1. The V gene's germline CDR1 is MNHNS and CDR2 SASEGT. V dropped 4 bases and J dropped 7; count of bases not matched to a gene: 15. This CDR3 has 18 residues. CDR3 protein: CASSVRDRGRSLGEKLFF. In nucleotides, the CDR3 is TGTGCCAGCAGTGTGCGAGACAGGGGGCGATCTTTGGGTGAAAAACTGTTTTTT.

The chain links TRBV4-1 to TRBJ1-2; tentatively, D is TRBD1 (5 bases). Germline CDR1 and CDR2: MGHRA and YSYEKL. CDR3 length: 14 residues. The ends were cut back, 3 bases at V and 3 bases at J, with 11 bases in the middle. The CDR3 DNA sequence: TGCGCCAGCAGCCACTTAGGAGGGGACTATGGCTACACCTTC. Encoded protein: CASSHLGGDYGYTF.

The genes are TRBV5-4 and TRBJ2-1, with 15 bases that match TRBD2. CDR1 SGHNT and CDR2 YYREEE come from the germline V gene (reference sequence). Trimming at V came to 4 bases and at J to 10 bases, leaving 6 bases not matched to a gene. CDR3 length: 15 amino acids. The CDR3: CASSPAGLAGGEQFF. Here the CDR3 DNA reads TGTGCCAGCAGCCCAGCCGGACTAGCGGGGGGGGAGCAGTTCTTC.

The chain is built from TRBV30 and TRBJ2-1; 9 nucleotides line up with TRBD2. The CDR3 length is 18 residues. J lost 0 bases, V lost 4 bases, and 13 bases had no gene match. Per germline, CDR1 GTSNPN and CDR2 SVGIG (reference sequence). In DNA form, the CDR3 reads TGTGCCTGGAATGTCGGGCCTAGCGGGGAGAGCTCCTACAATGAGCAGTTCTTC. Encoded protein: CAWNVGPSGESSYNEQFF. Supplemented by reference TRBV30 and TRBJ2-1, the full variable domain reads SQTIHQWPATLVQPVGSPLSLECTVEGTSNPNLYWYRQAAGRGLQLLFYSVGIGQISSEVPQNLSASRPQDRQFILSSKKLLLSDSGFYLCAWNVGPSGESSYNEQFFGPGTRLTVL.

This clone showed up just a few times. The V gene is TRBV20-1, the J gene TRBJ1-1, with D hard to call. Deletions cut 2 bases from V and 0 bases from J, with 1 base between. This CDR3 comprises 11 residues. In germline, CDR1 is DFQATT, CDR2 SNEGSKA (reference sequence). CDR3 coding DNA: TGCAGTGCTAGATTGAACACTGAAGCTTTCTTT. This translates into CSARLNTEAFF.

V gene TRBV19 combines with J gene TRBJ2-2, with D maybe TRBD1 (6 bases). Looked up from germline, CDR1 is LNHDA and CDR2 is SQIVND (reference sequence). The CDR3 runs 16 residues. The germline V and J ends were trimmed by 1 base and 4 bases, with 13 bases remaining between them. CDR3 coding DNA: TGTGCCAGTAGTATAGGACAGGAGGACCCCACCGGGGAGCTGTTTTTT. Translated: CASSIGQEDPTGELFF.

This clone was detected once. The J gene is TRBJ2-7, the V gene TRBV6-6; D gene unclear. This CDR3 region has 13 residues. V lost 0 bases and J lost 0, with 3 bases in between. CDR1 is MNHNY and CDR2 is SVGAGI in the germline V gene (reference sequence). The CDR3 bases are TGTGCCAGCAGTTACTCGAACTCCTACGAGCAGTACTTC. Protein sequence: CASSYSNSYEQYF.

The chain employs TRBV28 and TRBJ2-5; either TRBD1 or TRBD2 may fit D (5 bases each). This CDR3 has 17 amino acids. Trimming shortened V by 0 bases and J by 1 base, and 15 bases separated the two germline ends. CDR1 and CDR2 from the germline V gene are MDHEN and SYDVKM. The CDR3 here is CASSLWRAGNVQETQYF. CDR3 nucleotide sequence: TGTGCCAGCAGTTTATGGAGGGCAGGGAACGTCCAAGAGACCCAGTACTTC.

The rearrangement links TRBV5-1 to TRBJ1-2, with 10 bases lining up with TRBD1. The CDR3 has 16 amino acids. Germline V lookup: CDR1 SGHRS, CDR2 YFSETQ. Trimming removed 1 base from V and 8 bases from J; junction bases left unmatched: 11. The CDR3 region has the DNA TGCGCCAGCAGCTTGATAGGGGACAGGGGATCGGAAGGCTACACCTTC. Its translation is CASSLIGDRGSEGYTF.

This clone was counted a few times. The chain couples TRBV28 to TRBJ1-1; D is unresolved. The V end was cut by 6 bases, the J end by 0 bases, with 8 bases between. Germline CDR1 MDHEN, CDR2 SYDVKM. The CDR3 extends over 13 amino acids. The CDR3 sequence: CASSPNLNTEAFF. The CDR3 bases are TGTGCCAGCAGCCCCAATCTGAACACTGAAGCTTTCTTT.

On this clone itself: At one boundary the junction diverges from the germline segment, which might be a read error. The chain combines TRBV29-1 with TRBJ2-2; TRBD1 aligns across 8 bases. Germline V CDR1 and CDR2: SQVTM, ANQGSEA. The CDR3 covers 15 residues. DNA of the CDR3: TGCAGCGCTGAATCTCAGGGGGCGAACGCCGGGGAGCTGTTTTTT. This gives the protein CSAESQGANAGELFF.

CDR3 bases: TGTGCCAGCAGCTTGGTGGACTCCTACGAGCAGTACTTC. It translates to CASSLVDSYEQYF. V usage is TRBV5-4 and J usage is TRBJ2-7; no clear D gene. This CDR3 has 13 amino acids. Germline V gene lookup returns CDR1 SGHNT and CDR2 YYREEE (reference sequence). Trimming took 0 bases from V and 0 from J, leaving 4 bases between them.

The rearrangement uses TRBV28 and TRBJ2-3; TRBD2 might be the D (5 bases). The V and J ends lost 5 bases and 1 base respectively, with 16 bases between them. Germline V gene lookup returns CDR1 MDHEN and CDR2 SYDVKM. This CDR3 comprises 16 residues. The CDR3 here is CASSLGRWGGTDTQYF. Written as DNA, the CDR3 is TGTGCCAGCAGTCTCGGACGATGGGGAGGCACAGATACGCAGTATTTT. Combining the CDR3 with reference TRBV28 and TRBJ2-3 gives the whole variable domain DVKVTQSSRYLVKRTGEKVFLECVQDMDHENMFWYRQDPGLGLRLIYFSYDVKMKEKGDIPEGYSVSREKKERFSLILESASTNQTSMYLCASSLGRWGGTDTQYFGPGTRLTVL.